The present TCR beta chain was sequenced within a study of blood T cells in healthy people across ages. Each sample used at least 6.5 million PBMCs. A second roughly 6 to 12 cycle PCR used barcoded and J-beta primers. Every sample gave at least 3 million paired-end reads containing CDR3. TCRdb passed the 5' RACE reads through MiXCR, listing each CDR3 protein once. Here the sample spans approximately 800,000 distinct CDR3 sequences, around 34% being singletons. V lost 6 bases, J lost 3 bases, and 17 bases stayed unmatched. Germline V gene data show CDR1 as MDHEN and CDR2 as SYDVKM. The CDR3 runs to 18 residues. This clonotype was observed a handful of times.

The chain links TRBV28 to TRBJ2-1; TRBD2 agrees at 7 bases. Sequenced material: blood. This TCR derives from a man aged 18-30 years in good health. The CDR3 loop reads CASRPRLRAGTIYNEQFF. DNA for the CDR3: TGTGCCAGCAGACCCAGACTCAGAGCGGGGACGATCTACAATGAGCAGTTCTTC.